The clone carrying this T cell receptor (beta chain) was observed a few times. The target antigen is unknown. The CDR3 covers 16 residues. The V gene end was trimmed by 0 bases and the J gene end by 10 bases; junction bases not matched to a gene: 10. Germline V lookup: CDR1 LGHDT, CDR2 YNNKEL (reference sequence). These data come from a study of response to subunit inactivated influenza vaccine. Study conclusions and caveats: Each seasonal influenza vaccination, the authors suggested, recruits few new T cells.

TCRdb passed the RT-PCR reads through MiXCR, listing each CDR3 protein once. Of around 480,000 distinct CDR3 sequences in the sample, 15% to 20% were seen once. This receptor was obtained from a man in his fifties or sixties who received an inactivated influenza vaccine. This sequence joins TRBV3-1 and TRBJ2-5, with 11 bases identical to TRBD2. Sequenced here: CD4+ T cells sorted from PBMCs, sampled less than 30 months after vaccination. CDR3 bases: TGTGCCAGCAGCCAAGATTTAGTTAGCGGGGGGGCTAGCCAGTACTTC. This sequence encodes CASSQDLVSGGASQYF.